The TCR beta chain described here comes from a study of T cell responses to AZD1222 COVID-19 vaccine. This clone was counted once. This CDR3 is built from 15 residues. V dropped 5 bases and J dropped 2; count of bases not matched to a gene: 3. Germline values: CDR1 LGHNT, CDR2 FRNRAP. Clones were sequenced by immunoSEQ multiplex PCR, and TCRdb holds only the in-frame ones, with some missing. Among about 94,000 clones listed, roughly 88% were seen once. The chain recombines TRBV12-5 with TRBJ2-1; 10 nucleotides line up with TRBD1. This TCR derives from an adult in good health. Sequencing used peripheral blood, obtained on day 0 of AZD1222 vaccination. CDR3 sequence: CASGLDRGPYNEQFF. CDR3 coding DNA: TGTGCTAGTGGTCTAGACAGGGGGCCCTACAATGAGCAGTTCTTC.